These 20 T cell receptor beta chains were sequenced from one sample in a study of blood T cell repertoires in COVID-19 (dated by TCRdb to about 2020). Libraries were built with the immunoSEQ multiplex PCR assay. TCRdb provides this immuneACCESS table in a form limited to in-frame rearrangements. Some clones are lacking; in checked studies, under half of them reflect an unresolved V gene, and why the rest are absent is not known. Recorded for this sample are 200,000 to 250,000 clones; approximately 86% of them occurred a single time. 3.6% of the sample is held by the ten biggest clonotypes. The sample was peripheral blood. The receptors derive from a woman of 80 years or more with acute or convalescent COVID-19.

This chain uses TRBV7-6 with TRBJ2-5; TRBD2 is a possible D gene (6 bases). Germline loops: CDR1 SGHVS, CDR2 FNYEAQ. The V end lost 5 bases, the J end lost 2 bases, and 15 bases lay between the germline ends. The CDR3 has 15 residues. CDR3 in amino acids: CASSLGASAQETQYF. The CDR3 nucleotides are TGTGCCAGCAGCCTAGGGGCTAGCGCTCAAGAGACCCAGTACTTC.

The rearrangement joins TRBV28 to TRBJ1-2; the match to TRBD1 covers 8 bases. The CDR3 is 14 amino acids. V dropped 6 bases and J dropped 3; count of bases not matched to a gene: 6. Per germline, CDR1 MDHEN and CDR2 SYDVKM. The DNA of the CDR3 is TGTGCCAGCAGCCCGGGACAGGCTTACTATGGCTACACCTTC. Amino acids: CASSPGQAYYGYTF.

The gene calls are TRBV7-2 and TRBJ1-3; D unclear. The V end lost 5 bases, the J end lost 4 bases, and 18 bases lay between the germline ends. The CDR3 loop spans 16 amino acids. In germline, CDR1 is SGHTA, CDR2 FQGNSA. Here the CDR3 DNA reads TGTGCCAGCAGCCCGCAAGCCCAATCCGGGGGAAACACCATATATTTT. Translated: CASSPQAQSGGNTIYF.

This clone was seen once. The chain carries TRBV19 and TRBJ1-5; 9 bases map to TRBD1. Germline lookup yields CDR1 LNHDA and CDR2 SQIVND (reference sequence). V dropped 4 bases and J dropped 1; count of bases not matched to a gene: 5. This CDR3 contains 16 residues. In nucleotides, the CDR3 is TGTGCCAGTAGTAGCACCGGGACAGGGAGCAATCAGCCCCAGCATTTT. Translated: CASSSTGTGSNQPQHF. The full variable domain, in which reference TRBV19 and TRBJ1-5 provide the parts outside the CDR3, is DGGITQSPKYLFRKEGQNVTLSCEQNLNHDAMYWYRQDPGQGLRLIYYSQIVNDFQKGDIAEGYSVSREKKESFPLTVTSAQKNPTAFYLCASSSTGTGSNQPQHFGDGTRLSIL.

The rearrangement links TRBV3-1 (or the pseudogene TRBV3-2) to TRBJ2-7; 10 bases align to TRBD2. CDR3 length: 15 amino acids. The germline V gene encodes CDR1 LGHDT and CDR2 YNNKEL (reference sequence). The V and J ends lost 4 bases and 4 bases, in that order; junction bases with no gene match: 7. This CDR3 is CASSPSSGGTYEQYF. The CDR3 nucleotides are TGTGCCAGCAGCCCATCTAGCGGGGGAACGTACGAGCAGTACTTC.

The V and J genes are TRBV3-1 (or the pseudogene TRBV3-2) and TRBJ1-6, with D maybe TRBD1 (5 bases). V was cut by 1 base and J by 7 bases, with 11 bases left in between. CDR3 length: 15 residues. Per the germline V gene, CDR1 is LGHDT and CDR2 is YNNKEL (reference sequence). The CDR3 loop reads CASSQVGGNNSPLHF. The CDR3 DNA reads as TGTGCCAGCAGCCAAGTCGGGGGAAACAATTCACCCCTCCACTTT.

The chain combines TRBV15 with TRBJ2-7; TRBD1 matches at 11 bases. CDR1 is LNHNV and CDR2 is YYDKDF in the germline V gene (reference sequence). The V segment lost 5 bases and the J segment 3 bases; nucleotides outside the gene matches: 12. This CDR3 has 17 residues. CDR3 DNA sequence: TGTGCCACCAGCGCCCACTGGACAGGGGGCAACTACTACGAGCAGTACTTC. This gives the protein CATSAHWTGGNYYEQYF.

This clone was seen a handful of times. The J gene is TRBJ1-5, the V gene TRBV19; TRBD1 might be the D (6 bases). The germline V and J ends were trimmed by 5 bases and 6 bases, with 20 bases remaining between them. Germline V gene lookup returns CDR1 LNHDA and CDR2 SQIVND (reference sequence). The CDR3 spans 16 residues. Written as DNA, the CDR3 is TGTGCCAGTAGTTTACGGGACGGGGGGGCGAGTCAGCCCCAGCATTTT. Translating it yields CASSLRDGGASQPQHF.

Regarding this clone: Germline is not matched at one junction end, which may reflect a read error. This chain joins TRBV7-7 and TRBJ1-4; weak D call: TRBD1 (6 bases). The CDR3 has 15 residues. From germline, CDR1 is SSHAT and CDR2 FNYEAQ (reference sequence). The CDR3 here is CASSLGMGAGEKLFF. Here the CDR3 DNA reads TGTGCTAGCAGCTTAGGGATGGGGGCGGGTGAAAAACTGTTTTTT. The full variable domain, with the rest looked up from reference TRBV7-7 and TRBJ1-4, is GAGVSQSPRYKVTKRGQDVTLRCDPISSHATLYWYQQALGQGPEFLTYFNYEAQPDKSGLPSDRFSAERPEGSISTLTIQRTEQRDSAMYRCASSLGMGAGEKLFFGSGTQLSVL.

CDR3 nucleotide sequence: TGTGCCAGCAGCTTGGGGACAGGGTATTACAATCAGCCCCAGCATTTT. It yields the protein CASSLGTGYYNQPQHF. V usage is TRBV5-5 and J usage is TRBJ1-5, with TRBD1 identical over 8 bases. V shed 0 bases and J 3 bases; nucleotides not matched to a gene: 5. In germline, CDR1 is SGHKS, CDR2 YYEKEE (reference sequence). The CDR3 extends over 16 amino acids. The variable domain in full, with the rest retrieved from reference TRBV5-5 and TRBJ1-5, is DAGVTQSPTHLIKTRGQQVTLRCSPISGHKSVSWYQQVLGQGPQFIFQYYEKEERGRGNFPDRFSARQFPNYSSELNVNALLLGDSALYLCASSLGTGYYNQPQHFGDGTRLSIL.

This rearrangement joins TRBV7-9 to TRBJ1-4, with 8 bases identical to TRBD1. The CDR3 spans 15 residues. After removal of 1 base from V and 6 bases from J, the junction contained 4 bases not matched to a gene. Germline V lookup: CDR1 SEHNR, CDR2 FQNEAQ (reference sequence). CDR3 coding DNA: TGTGCCAGCAGCTTAGTGGACAGGGCGGATGAAAAACTGTTTTTT. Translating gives CASSLVDRADEKLFF. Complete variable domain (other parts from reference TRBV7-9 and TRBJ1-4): DTGVSQNPRHKITKRGQNVTFRCDPISEHNRLYWYRQTLGQGPEFLTYFQNEAQLEKSRLLSDRFSAERPKGSFSTLEIQRTEQGDSAMYLCASSLVDRADEKLFFGSGTQLSVL.

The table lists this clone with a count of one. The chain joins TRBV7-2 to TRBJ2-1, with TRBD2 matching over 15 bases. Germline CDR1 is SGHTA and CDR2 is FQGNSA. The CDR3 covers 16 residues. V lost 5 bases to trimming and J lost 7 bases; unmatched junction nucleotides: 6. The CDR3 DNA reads TGTGCCAGCAGCCCGGGACTAGCGGGGGGCCAGAATGAGCAGTTCTTC. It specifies CASSPGLAGGQNEQFF.

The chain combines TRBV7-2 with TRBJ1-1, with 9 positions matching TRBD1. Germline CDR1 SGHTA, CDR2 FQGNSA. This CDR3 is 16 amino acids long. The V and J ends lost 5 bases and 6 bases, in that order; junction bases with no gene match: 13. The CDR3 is CASSADRGAFGAEAFF. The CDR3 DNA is TGTGCCAGCAGCGCCGACAGGGGGGCCTTCGGGGCTGAAGCTTTCTTT.

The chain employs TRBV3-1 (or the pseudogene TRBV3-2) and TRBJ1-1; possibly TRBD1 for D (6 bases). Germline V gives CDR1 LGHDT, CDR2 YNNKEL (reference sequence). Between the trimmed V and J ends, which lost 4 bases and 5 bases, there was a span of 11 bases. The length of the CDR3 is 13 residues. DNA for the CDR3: TGTGCCAGCAGCCTACAGGGTATGACTGAAGCTTTCTTT. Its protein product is CASSLQGMTEAFF.

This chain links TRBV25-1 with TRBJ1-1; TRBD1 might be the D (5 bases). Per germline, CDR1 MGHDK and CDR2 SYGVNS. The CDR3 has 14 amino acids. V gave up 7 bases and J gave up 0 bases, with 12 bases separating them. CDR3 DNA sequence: TGTGCCAGCATGGGAGGGGTCATGAACACTGAAGCTTTCTTT. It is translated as CASMGGVMNTEAFF.

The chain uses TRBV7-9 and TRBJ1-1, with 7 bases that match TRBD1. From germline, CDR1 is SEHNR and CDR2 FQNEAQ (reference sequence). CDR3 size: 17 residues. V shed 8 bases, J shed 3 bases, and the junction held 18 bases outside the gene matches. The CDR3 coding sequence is TGTGCCAGCCATGAGGGGGCGTACCTCGGGCTGGACACTGAAGCTTTCTTT. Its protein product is CASHEGAYLGLDTEAFF.

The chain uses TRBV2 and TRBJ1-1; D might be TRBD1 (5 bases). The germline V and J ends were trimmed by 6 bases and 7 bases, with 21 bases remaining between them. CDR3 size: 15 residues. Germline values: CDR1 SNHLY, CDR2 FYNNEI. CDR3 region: CASRQTGGIYGEAFF. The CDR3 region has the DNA TGTGCCAGCAGGCAGACGGGGGGAATTTATGGTGAAGCTTTCTTT.

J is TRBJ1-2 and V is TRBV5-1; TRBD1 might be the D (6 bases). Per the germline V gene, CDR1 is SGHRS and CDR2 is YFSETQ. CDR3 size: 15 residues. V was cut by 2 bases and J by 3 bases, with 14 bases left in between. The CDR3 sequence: CASSFLQGGDYGYTF. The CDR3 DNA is TGCGCCAGCAGCTTTCTACAGGGAGGGGACTATGGCTACACCTTC.

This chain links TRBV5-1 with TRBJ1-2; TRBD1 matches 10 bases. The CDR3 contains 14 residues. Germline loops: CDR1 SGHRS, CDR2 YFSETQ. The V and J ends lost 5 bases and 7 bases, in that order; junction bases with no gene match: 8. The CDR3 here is CASRPRQGASGYTF. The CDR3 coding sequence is TGCGCCAGCAGGCCGAGACAGGGGGCAAGTGGCTACACCTTC.

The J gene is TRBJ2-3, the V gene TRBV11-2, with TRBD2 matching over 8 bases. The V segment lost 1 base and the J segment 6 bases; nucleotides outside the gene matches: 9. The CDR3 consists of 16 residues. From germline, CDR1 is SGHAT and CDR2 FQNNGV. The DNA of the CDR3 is TGTGCCAGCAGCTTAGGTCTAGCGGGTTCGTATGATACGCAGTATTTT. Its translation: CASSLGLAGSYDTQYF.